What follows are 22 T cell receptor beta chains derived from one specimen sequenced in a study of blood T cell repertoires in COVID-19. Measured with immunoSEQ multiplex PCR; TCRdb has only the in-frame clones, and not every one. The data show 330,000 or so clones, roughly 87% seen once. What was sequenced was peripheral blood. All receptors derive from a man aged 30 to 45 with COVID-19, enrolled during active disease.

The count of this clone is one. This chain connects TRBV7-2 to TRBJ2-3, with 7 bases that match TRBD1. Germline V gene sequence: CDR1 SGHTA, CDR2 FQGNSA. J was trimmed by 4 bases and V by 3 bases; bases with no gene match: 10. The CDR3 is 16 amino acids. Here the CDR3 DNA reads TGTGCCAGCAGCTTTGTGGGGACAGTGGAGTCAGATACGCAGTATTTT. Its translation: CASSFVGTVESDTQYF.

CDR3 loop: CASSKGSSGGSGETQYF. The CDR3 DNA follows: TGTGCCAGCAGTAAAGGGTCTAGCGGGGGTAGCGGGGAGACCCAGTACTTC. The chain joins TRBV2 to TRBJ2-5; 10 nucleotides match TRBD2. J gave up 5 bases and V 5 bases, and 14 bases lay outside the gene matches. The CDR3 is made up of 17 amino acids. In germline, CDR1 is SNHLY, CDR2 FYNNEI.

V and J are TRBV6-5 and TRBJ1-5; maybe TRBD1 (5 bases). CDR1 is MNHEY and CDR2 is SVGAGI in the germline V gene. The CDR3 length is 15 residues. V was pared by 2 bases and J by 1 base, with 9 bases between. The CDR3 spells CASSYLGGSNQPQHF. CDR3 bases: TGTGCCAGCAGTTACCTCGGGGGAAGCAATCAGCCCCAGCATTTT.

This clone appeared once. This chain uses TRBV6-5 with TRBJ2-2; D not certain. The CDR3 length is 12 residues. Trimming left V 2 bases short and J 5 bases short, with 3 bases between. Germline lookup yields CDR1 MNHEY and CDR2 SVGAGI. As DNA, the CDR3 is TGTGCCAGCAGTTACGCGACCGGGGAGCTGTTTTTT. It yields the protein CASSYATGELFF.

This clone was picked up many times. The genes are TRBV27 and TRBJ2-5; 10 nucleotides align to TRBD1. The CDR3 spans 15 residues. The germline V gene encodes CDR1 MNHEY and CDR2 SMNVEV (reference sequence). With V trimmed by 3 bases and J by 5 bases, 6 bases remained unmatched. The CDR3 loop reads CASSLGDRGSETQYF. CDR3 bases: TGTGCCAGCAGTTTGGGGGACAGGGGTTCGGAGACCCAGTACTTC.

This clone was observed a single time. V and J are TRBV5-8 and TRBJ1-6; the match to TRBD1 covers 7 bases. Germline V gene lookup returns CDR1 SGHTS and CDR2 YDEGEE. This CDR3 has 15 amino acids. The V gene end was trimmed by 0 bases and the J gene end by 9 bases; junction bases not matched to a gene: 6. The CDR3 DNA reads TGTGCCAGCAGCTTGGGAAGACAGGGTGGTTCACCCCTCCACTTT. Protein: CASSLGRQGGSPLHF.

The V call is TRBV7-9, the J call TRBJ1-2; 9 positions match TRBD1. The trim removed 5 bases at V and 6 bases at J, leaving 10 bases unmatched. The germline CDR1 and CDR2 sequences are SEHNR and FQNEAQ (reference sequence). CDR3 size: 15 residues. CDR3 DNA: TGTGCCAGCAGCCCAAGGACAGGGGAATTGGATGGCTACACCTTC. It encodes CASSPRTGELDGYTF.

J is TRBJ2-7 and V is TRBV6-2 or TRBV6-3; D unclear. Trimming cost V 3 bases and J 5 bases, with 8 bases left between them. This CDR3 spans 12 amino acids. The V gene's germline CDR1 is MNHEY and CDR2 SVGEGT. CDR3 region: CASSYISDEQYF. As DNA, the CDR3 is TGTGCCAGCAGTTATATCAGCGACGAGCAGTACTTC.

This chain joins TRBV6-2 or TRBV6-3 and TRBJ2-1; D is undetermined. This CDR3 comprises 15 residues. The germline V gene has CDR1 MNHEY and CDR2 SVGEGT. Trimming pared 4 bases from V and 0 bases from J, leaving 10 bases between. The CDR3 sequence is CASSWVQSSYNEQFF. CDR3 DNA sequence: TGTGCCAGCAGTTGGGTACAGAGCTCCTACAATGAGCAGTTCTTC.

The CDR3 coding sequence is TGTGCCAGCAGCTCCGGACAGGGCCCAACCATTCAGTACTTC. Its translation is CASSSGQGPTIQYF. The V gene is TRBV7-2, the J gene TRBJ2-4, with TRBD1 identical over 8 bases. Trimming at V came to 4 bases and at J to 9 bases, leaving 8 bases not matched to a gene. The CDR3 sequence is 14 residues long. Germline V gene data show CDR1 as SGHTA and CDR2 as FQGNSA.

The chain is built from TRBV25-1 and TRBJ2-5, with a possible D match to TRBD1 (6 bases). CDR1 and CDR2 (germline): MGHDK, SYGVNS. Trimming pared 5 bases from V and 4 bases from J, leaving 17 bases between. This CDR3 spans 15 amino acids. The CDR3 region is CASSPFAGQTETQYF. Written as DNA, the CDR3 is TGTGCCAGCAGTCCTTTCGCCGGACAGACAGAGACCCAGTACTTC.

The J gene is TRBJ2-5, the V gene TRBV5-6, with 10 nucleotides matching TRBD2. The CDR3 is 16 amino acids. V dropped 4 bases and J dropped 1; count of bases not matched to a gene: 7. Germline CDR1 is SGHDT and CDR2 is YYEEEE. The CDR3 DNA follows: TGTGCCAGCAGCCCTTGGACTAGCGGACCCCAAGAGACCCAGTACTTC. Its translation: CASSPWTSGPQETQYF.

J is TRBJ1-3 and V is TRBV3-1 (or the pseudogene TRBV3-2); D might be TRBD1 (6 bases). V gave up 1 base and J gave up 0 bases, with 10 bases separating them. CDR3 length: 16 amino acids. Germline V lookup: CDR1 LGHDT, CDR2 YNNKEL (reference sequence). CDR3 region: CASSQGPGVSGNTIYF. CDR3 coding DNA: TGTGCCAGCAGCCAAGGACCAGGGGTCTCTGGAAACACCATATATTTT.

This clone was seen just once. The rearrangement joins TRBV4-1 to TRBJ2-5; 10 nucleotides align to TRBD1. The CDR3 sequence is 15 residues long. Per the germline V gene, CDR1 is MGHRA and CDR2 is YSYEKL. V lost 2 bases, J lost 7 bases, and 7 bases stayed unmatched. CDR3 residues: CASSQSWTGGATQYF. CDR3 in DNA: TGCGCCAGCAGCCAAAGTTGGACAGGGGGGGCGACCCAGTACTTC.

The rearrangement joins TRBV11-2 to TRBJ2-3, with D possibly being TRBD2 (7 bases). CDR1 is SGHAT, CDR2 FQNNGV, per germline. The CDR3 is 15 amino acids. V lost 2 bases, J lost 2 bases, and 11 bases lay in between. CDR3 amino acids: CASSLWGGDTDTQYF. CDR3 coding DNA: TGTGCCAGCAGCTTATGGGGGGGCGACACAGATACGCAGTATTTT.

V gene TRBV7-6 combines with J gene TRBJ2-1; 12 nucleotides align to TRBD2. The ends lost 5 bases at V and 3 bases at J; junction bases unmatched: 5. Germline CDR1 reads SGHVS; CDR2 reads FNYEAQ. The CDR3 runs to 16 residues. The CDR3 here is CASSQLAGGNYNEQFF. The CDR3 nucleotides are TGTGCCAGCAGCCAACTAGCGGGGGGCAACTACAATGAGCAGTTCTTC.

The chain recombines TRBV7-3 with TRBJ1-2, with 7 bases fitting TRBD1. Germline V lookup: CDR1 SGHTA, CDR2 FQGTGA. Trimming took 2 bases from V and 4 from J; bases not matched to a gene: 4. The CDR3 is made up of 14 amino acids. The CDR3 region is CASSLGTDPYGYTF. In nucleotides, the CDR3 is TGTGCCAGCAGCTTAGGGACAGATCCCTATGGCTACACCTTC.

CDR3 bases: TGTGCCAGCAGCCCGACAGCCCGAAACTATGGCTACACCTTC. It encodes CASSPTARNYGYTF. The chain has TRBV6-4 and TRBJ1-2; TRBD1 might be the D (5 bases). Germline assignment: CDR1 MRHNA and CDR2 SNTAGT. V was trimmed by 6 bases and J by 2 bases, leaving 13 bases between them. CDR3 length equals 14 residues.

The chain links TRBV19 to TRBJ2-2; the match to TRBD2 covers 7 bases. Looked up from germline, CDR1 is LNHDA and CDR2 is SQIVND (reference sequence). The CDR3 covers 17 residues. V lost 6 bases and J lost 3; bases outside the gene matches: 13. CDR3 nucleotide sequence: TGTGCCAGTAGAACGAGGGGCGGGAGTATAGACACCGGGGAGCTGTTTTTT. Translation: CASRTRGGSIDTGELFF.

The rearrangement links TRBV9 to TRBJ2-7; TRBD1 aligns across 8 bases. V was clipped by 0 bases and J by 10 bases; unmatched bases: 9. This CDR3 contains 14 residues. Germline V CDR1 and CDR2: SGDLS, YYNGEE. CDR3 amino acids: CASSVAGGELKQYF. CDR3 nucleotides: TGTGCCAGCAGCGTAGCAGGGGGCGAATTAAAACAGTACTTC.

V and J are TRBV9 and TRBJ1-5; D unclear. This CDR3 has 16 amino acids. CDR1 and CDR2 (germline): SGDLS, YYNGEE. The ends were cut back, 4 bases at V and 1 base at J, with 15 bases in the middle. Here the CDR3 reads CASSPTGSGSNQPQHF. As DNA, the CDR3 is TGTGCCAGCAGCCCCACCGGATCCGGGAGCAATCAGCCCCAGCATTTT.

The chain combines TRBV27 with TRBJ2-7; the D is unclear. V was cut by 4 bases and J by 3 bases, with 7 bases left in between. Germline V gene lookup returns CDR1 MNHEY and CDR2 SMNVEV (reference sequence). This CDR3 region has 12 residues. This CDR3 is CASSSLSYEQYF. The CDR3 nucleotides read TGTGCCAGCAGTTCCCTTAGCTACGAGCAGTACTTC.